This entry is about one TCR beta chain. Its target is unknown. This sample was taken from a study of cytomegalovirus exposure and HLA in healthy donors. The wider study: Caucasian-associated ancestry cluster membership applied to about four fifths of 300 to 450 genotyped donors. Study-wide results and limits: A few chains tied to CMV proved CMV antigen-specific in vitro.

PCR involved 60 Vbeta and 13 Jbeta primers. Assay: immunoSEQ multiplex PCR; the TCRdb copy retains only in-frame clones and omits some. The repertoire holds fewer than 350,000 clones, with approximately 90% as singletons. This TCR was recovered from a woman in her late teens or twenties in good health and CMV-seronegative. Sequenced sample: PBMCs.

The CDR3: CASSQVNSYNSPLHF. The CDR3 DNA reads TGCGCCAGCAGCCAAGTGAACAGTTATAATTCACCCCTCCACTTT. This chain links TRBV4-1 with TRBJ1-6; D is uncertain. Between the trimmed V and J ends, which lost 1 base and 4 bases, there was a span of 8 bases. This CDR3 is built from 15 residues. Per germline, CDR1 MGHRA and CDR2 YSYEKL.